The TCR beta chain described here comes from a study of T-cell reconstitution after alpha-beta-depleted transplantation in children. Study-wide results and limits: Expanded graft clones numbering several hundred reportedly gave rise to alpha-beta T cells about two months after transplant. Recipient T cells and thymic progenitors that survived were the source of the high TCRbeta diversity seen at day 60 in some patients. The main origin of T-cell counts and diversity one year after transplant was newly produced T cells.

Molecular barcoding with unique molecular identifiers was used for the TCRbeta library. TCRdb used MiXCR to reprocess the PCR reads, holding one entry per CDR3 protein. The sample includes about 110,000 distinct CDR3 sequences, about 6% of them seen just once. This clonotype occurred a few times. The antigen is undetermined. Germline trimming cut 2 bases from V and 4 bases from J; bases unmatched to any gene: 3. Germline V lookup: CDR1 SGDLS, CDR2 YYNGEE. CDR3 length: 16 residues. This sequence joins TRBV9 and TRBJ2-2; 12 nucleotides agree with TRBD2. The specimen comprised PBMCs, mostly from graft donor cells, sampled 360 days after TCRalphabeta/CD19-depleted stem cell transplant. This receptor was identified in a male patient aged 2-15 years who had a stem cell transplant for acute lymphoblastic leukemia, so the T cells may come from the graft donor. As DNA, the CDR3 is TGTGCCAGCAGCGTGACTAGCGGGAGAGCCACCGGGGAGCTGTTTTTT. Its protein product is CASSVTSGRATGELFF.